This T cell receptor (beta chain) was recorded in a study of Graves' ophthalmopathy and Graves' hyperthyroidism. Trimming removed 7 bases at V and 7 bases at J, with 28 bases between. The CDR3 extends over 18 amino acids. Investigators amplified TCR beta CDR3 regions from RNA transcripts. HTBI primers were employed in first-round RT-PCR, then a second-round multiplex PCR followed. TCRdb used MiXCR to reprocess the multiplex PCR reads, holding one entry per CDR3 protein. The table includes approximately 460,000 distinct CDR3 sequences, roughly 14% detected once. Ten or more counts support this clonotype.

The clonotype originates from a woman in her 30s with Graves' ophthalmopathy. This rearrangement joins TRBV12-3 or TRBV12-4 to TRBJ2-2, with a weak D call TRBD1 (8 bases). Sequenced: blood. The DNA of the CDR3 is TGTGCCAGCACCCCTCGCAGGGGGCGCGGGGGTCTTCACGGGGAGCTGTTTTTT. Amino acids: CASTPRRGRGGLHGELFF.